The sequence of this TCR beta chain was determined in a study of human T cells and chemical hapten exposure. At the level of the study: The study lasted roughly 22 weeks, and patients were dosed weekly with diphenylcyclopropenone on the scalp throughout.

The library tagged each cDNA molecule with unique molecular identifiers. TCRdb used MiXCR to reprocess the RACE reads, holding one entry per CDR3 protein. There are approximately 79,000 distinct CDR3 sequences in the sample; 8.5% occur only once, and 2.5% to 3% lies in the top ten. The length of the CDR3 is 21 residues. Trimming at V came to 0 bases and at J to 2 bases, leaving 11 bases not matched to a gene. Per germline, CDR1 LGHNA and CDR2 YSLEER. Specified time point: pre-sensitization, week 0. Treatment reported: therapeutic diphenylcyclopropenone sensitization with weekly scalp DPC. This clonotype was recorded a few times.

Sequencing used whole blood, obtained in connection with sensitization to the hapten diphenylcyclopropenone (DPC). The J gene is TRBJ2-4, the V gene TRBV4-3; TRBD2 matches at 15 bases. This receptor was obtained from a man between 35 and 55 years old with alopecia areata. Some clones in this sample may be carry-over from other donors' samples. The CDR3 region is CASSQERRTSGRALTKNIQYF. Here the CDR3 DNA reads TGCGCCAGCAGCCAAGAACGAAGGACTAGCGGGAGGGCCTTGACCAAAAACATTCAGTACTTC.